These 16 T cell receptor beta chains originate from one sample sequenced in a study of blood T cell repertoires in COVID-19. Only in-frame clones appear in the TCRdb table, and some are missing; sequencing was by immunoSEQ multiplex PCR. Counted here are nearly 50,000 clones, over 75% occurring once; the ten biggest clones make up approximately 15%. Sequenced material: peripheral blood. These receptors were obtained from a human donor in a cohort sampled during active COVID-19.

V and J are TRBV9 and TRBJ1-6; D is unresolved. Trimming stripped 0 bases from V and 5 bases from J, with 6 bases between. The CDR3 extends over 14 amino acids. CDR1 and CDR2 (germline): SGDLS, YYNGEE. DNA of the CDR3: TGTGCCAGCAGCGTAGAGTCAGATAATTCACCCCTCCACTTT. It specifies CASSVESDNSPLHF. The complete variable domain, with remaining parts taken from reference TRBV9 and TRBJ1-6, reads DSGVTQTPKHLITATGQRVTLRCSPRSGDLSVYWYQQSLDQGLQFLIQYYNGEERAKGNILERFSAQQFPDLHSELNLSSLELGDSALYFCASSVESDNSPLHFGNGTRLTVT.

The J gene is TRBJ1-1, the V gene TRBV6-5, with D perhaps matching TRBD1 (6 bases). Germline CDR1 MNHEY, CDR2 SVGAGI. This CDR3 is built from 13 residues. V dropped 11 bases and J dropped 0 bases, with 13 bases sitting between them. The CDR3 sequence: CAPGGGMNTEAFF. As DNA, the CDR3 is TGTGCCCCCGGGGGGGGCATGAACACTGAAGCTTTCTTT.

The chain carries TRBV5-1 and TRBJ2-5; 8 bases are shared with TRBD1. The CDR3 is 16 amino acids. J was trimmed by 5 bases and V by 0 bases; bases with no gene match: 9. The germline CDR1 and CDR2 sequences are SGHRS and YFSETQ. CDR3 sequence reads: CASSLDSDRVWETQYF. CDR3 bases: TGCGCCAGCAGCTTGGATTCGGACAGGGTCTGGGAGACCCAGTACTTC.

The chain couples TRBV5-6 to TRBJ1-3; a weak D match, TRBD1 (5 bases). With 4 bases removed from V and 0 bases from J, the gap between germline ends came to 11 bases. Germline CDR1 is SGHDT and CDR2 is YYEEEE. The CDR3 spans 15 residues. CDR3 loop: CASSPTGRSGNTIYF. In nucleotides, the CDR3 is TGTGCCAGCAGCCCCACAGGACGCTCTGGAAACACCATATATTTT.

The sample holds one count of this clone. The chain is built from TRBV2 and TRBJ2-3; 9 bases line up with TRBD2. This CDR3 contains 15 residues. From germline, CDR1 is SNHLY and CDR2 FYNNEI. With 4 bases clipped from V and 8 bases from J, the junction kept 10 bases outside the gene matches. CDR3 region: CASSAPSGVLGTQYF. The CDR3 DNA sequence: TGTGCCAGCAGTGCCCCTAGCGGGGTTTTGGGTACGCAGTATTTT.

The chain uses TRBV30 and TRBJ2-6; 12 nucleotides align to TRBD1. Unmatched junction bases numbered 12, after V lost 4 bases and J lost 5 bases. The CDR3 runs to 18 residues. The germline V gene has CDR1 GTSNPN and CDR2 SVGIG (reference sequence). The chain's CDR3 is CAWTTRGQGAFWANVLTF. The CDR3 DNA is TGTGCCTGGACCACCCGGGGACAGGGGGCGTTCTGGGCCAACGTCCTGACTTTC.

The chain recombines TRBV5-6 with TRBJ1-5, with a tentative D call TRBD1 (5 bases). V lost 2 bases to trimming and J lost 2 bases, with 14 bases between them. This CDR3 spans 16 amino acids. Germline CDR1 SGHDT, CDR2 YYEEEE. Here the CDR3 DNA reads TGTGCCAGCAGCTTCGGGGGTGGGCGCGGCAATCAGCCCCAGCATTTT. Protein: CASSFGGGRGNQPQHF. Full variable domain (missing parts from reference TRBV5-6 and TRBJ1-5): DAGVTQSPTHLIKTRGQQVTLRCSPKSGHDTVSWYQQALGQGPQFIFQYYEEEERQRGNFPDRFSGHQFPNYSSELNVNALLLGDSALYLCASSFGGGRGNQPQHFGDGTRLSIL.

The chain combines TRBV7-2 with TRBJ2-5, with TRBD2 matching over 13 bases. The CDR3 covers 18 residues. Germline trimming cut 3 bases from V and 7 bases from J; bases unmatched to any gene: 14. CDR1 is SGHTA, CDR2 FQGNSA, per germline. The CDR3 loop reads CASSFTLTGTSGTGTQYF. The DNA of the CDR3 is TGTGCCAGCAGCTTTACTCTCACCGGGACTAGCGGGACTGGGACCCAGTACTTC.

The chain combines TRBV28 with TRBJ2-7, with TRBD1 as a possible D gene (5 bases). V shed 7 bases and J shed 6 bases, with 19 bases lying between them. This CDR3 comprises 14 residues. Germline V gene data show CDR1 as MDHEN and CDR2 as SYDVKM. Here the CDR3 reads CASKWGGNRLEQYF. The CDR3 DNA reads as TGTGCCAGCAAATGGGGCGGAAACCGCCTCGAGCAGTACTTC.

The chain employs TRBV18 and TRBJ1-4, with TRBD1 matching over 8 bases. The ends lost 8 bases at V and 8 bases at J; junction bases unmatched: 10. The length of the CDR3 is 14 residues. Germline CDR1 KGHSH, CDR2 LQKENI. CDR3: CASRSTGDKEKLFF. DNA of the CDR3: TGTGCCAGCCGTTCGACAGGGGATAAAGAAAAACTGTTTTTT.

A word on this clone: Other DNA sequences from this sample encode an identical CDR3 as well. The V call is TRBV27, the J call TRBJ2-7, with D possibly being TRBD2 (6 bases). Trimming took 3 bases from V and 6 from J, leaving 6 bases between them. The CDR3 has 11 amino acids. From germline, CDR1 is MNHEY and CDR2 SMNVEV (reference sequence). The CDR3 coding sequence is TGTGCCAGCAGTTTCGGGGGCGAGCAGTACTTC. Translating it yields CASSFGGEQYF.

This chain uses TRBV14 with TRBJ2-1, with D perhaps TRBD1 (6 bases). The CDR3 extends over 15 amino acids. V lost 2 bases and J 4 bases, leaving 12 bases between the germline ends. Germline CDR1 SGHDN, CDR2 FVKESK. In DNA, the CDR3 is TGTGCCAGCAGCCAATCCAGACAGGCATACAATGAGCAGTTCTTC. This codes for CASSQSRQAYNEQFF.

The genes are TRBV6-5 and TRBJ2-5, with TRBD2 matching 10 bases. The CDR3 has 14 residues. J gave up 1 base and V 5 bases, and 1 base lay outside the gene matches. CDR1 is MNHEY and CDR2 is SVGAGI in the germline V gene. The CDR3: CASSSGGAQETQYF. The CDR3 DNA sequence: TGTGCCAGCAGTAGCGGGGGGGCCCAAGAGACCCAGTACTTC.

This rearrangement joins TRBV6-5 to TRBJ1-5; TRBD1 matches at 8 bases. This CDR3 region has 15 residues. V lost 5 bases, J lost 4 bases, and 7 bases stayed unmatched. CDR1 is MNHEY and CDR2 is SVGAGI in the germline V gene. DNA for the CDR3: TGTGCCAGCAGTATCGACAGGGGAGTTAATCAGCCCCAGCATTTT. Encoded protein: CASSIDRGVNQPQHF.

The chain joins TRBV7-3 to TRBJ2-1, with D possibly being TRBD2 (6 bases). The length of the CDR3 is 13 residues. Germline CDR1 is SGHTA and CDR2 is FQGTGA. V dropped 3 bases and J dropped 5 bases, with 8 bases sitting between them. CDR3 DNA: TGTGCCAGCAGCTTGGACTACAACAATGAGCAGTTCTTC. It specifies CASSLDYNNEQFF. Drawing the rest from reference TRBV7-3 and TRBJ2-1, the complete variable domain is GAGVSQTPSNKVTEKGKYVELRCDPISGHTALYWYRQSLGQGPEFLIYFQGTGAADDSGLPNDRFFAVRPEGSVSTLKIQRTERGDSAVYLCASSLDYNNEQFFGPGTRLTVL.

The chain carries TRBV12-3 or TRBV12-4 and TRBJ2-5; D not certain. V lost 5 bases, J lost 5 bases, and 12 bases lay in between. The CDR3 extends over 13 amino acids. CDR3 nucleotide sequence: TGTGCCAGCAGTAGTAGAGGTGTGGAGACCCAGTACTTC. Translated: CASSSRGVETQYF.